The next 13 T cell receptor beta chains were all read from a single sample in a study of control samples from healthy donors and cancer patients. Assay used: immunoSEQ multiplex PCR; TCRdb lists only in-frame clones, some missing. Among approximately 40,000 clones listed, over 65% were seen once. Material for sequencing was formalin-fixed, paraffin-embedded tissue. The receptors come from a male donor with melanoma.

Only one count was recorded for this clone. The V gene is TRBV19, the J gene TRBJ2-4; D is ambiguous. Trimming stripped 3 bases from V and 0 bases from J, with 9 bases between. Germline CDR1 reads LNHDA; CDR2 reads SQIVND (reference sequence). CDR3 length: 15 residues. The DNA for the CDR3 is TGTGCCAGTAGTATCCCTGATATAGCCAAAAACATTCAGTACTTC. Translated, it gives CASSIPDIAKNIQYF.

The rearrangement joins TRBV11-2 to TRBJ2-1; 14 bases are shared with TRBD2. V lost 5 bases, J lost 9 bases, and 9 bases stayed unmatched. The germline gives CDR1 SGHAT, CDR2 FQNNGV. The CDR3 covers 16 residues. In DNA form, the CDR3 reads TGTGCCAGCAGCGCGACTAGCGGGAGGGTAAATGGTGAGCAGTTCTTC. This translates into CASSATSGRVNGEQFF.

This clone was observed a single time. The rearrangement joins TRBV10-3 to TRBJ2-1, with a possible D match to TRBD2 (6 bases). The CDR3 is 14 residues long. V lost 0 bases, J lost 9 bases, and 12 bases lay in between. Germline CDR1 is ENHRY and CDR2 is SYGVKD. CDR3 in amino acids: CAISESRGRGEQFF. In DNA, the CDR3 is TGTGCCATCAGTGAGTCGCGGGGCCGCGGTGAGCAGTTCTTC.

This chain connects TRBV14 to TRBJ2-5; no reliable D call. The V gene lost 0 bases and the J gene lost 5 bases, with 13 bases spanning the gap. The germline V gene has CDR1 SGHDN and CDR2 FVKESK. There are 15 residues in the CDR3. Here the CDR3 reads CASSQDVYRLETQYF. Here the CDR3 DNA reads TGTGCCAGCAGCCAAGATGTGTATCGGCTGGAGACCCAGTACTTC.

This chain links TRBV10-2 with TRBJ2-1; 12 nucleotides agree with TRBD2. This CDR3 spans 14 amino acids. Germline V gene data show CDR1 as WSHSY and CDR2 as SAAADI. Trimming at V came to 6 bases and at J to 10 bases, leaving 7 bases not matched to a gene. The DNA of the CDR3 is TGCGCCAGCAGACTAGCGGGAGGCCAGGGAGAGCAGTTCTTC. Translation gives CASRLAGGQGEQFF.

The V and J genes are TRBV28 and TRBJ2-1, with D perhaps matching TRBD2 (7 bases). The germline V gene encodes CDR1 MDHEN and CDR2 SYDVKM. Deletions cut 7 bases from V and 3 bases from J, with 16 bases between. This CDR3 contains 15 residues. For the CDR3, the DNA is TGTGCCAGCACCATCGGGGGGACATTCTACAATGAGCAGTTCTTC. The encoded protein is CASTIGGTFYNEQFF.

In its sample, this clone was seen a few times. The gene calls are TRBV6-2 or TRBV6-3 and TRBJ2-7; possibly TRBD2 for D (6 bases). The germline V gene has CDR1 MNHEY and CDR2 SVGEGT. The CDR3 consists of 15 residues. V dropped 5 bases and J dropped 5 bases, with 19 bases sitting between them. CDR3 in amino acids: CASSIPLPERDEQYF. In nucleotides, the CDR3 is TGTGCCAGCAGTATCCCGCTACCAGAGCGGGACGAGCAGTACTTC.

The chain has TRBV2 and TRBJ2-1; TRBD2 aligns across 8 bases. J lost 2 bases, V lost 3 bases, and 9 bases had no gene match. CDR1 is SNHLY and CDR2 is FYNNEI in the germline V gene. The CDR3 totals 17 residues. The chain's CDR3 is CASSDGRTGLAYNEQFF. CDR3 coding DNA: TGTGCCAGCAGTGACGGCAGAACGGGACTAGCCTACAATGAGCAGTTCTTC.

The chain is built from TRBV4-1 and TRBJ2-1, with TRBD1 matching over 7 bases. The CDR3 contains 18 residues. Germline trimming cut 0 bases from V and 3 bases from J; bases unmatched to any gene: 11. Germline CDR1 is MGHRA and CDR2 is YSYEKL. CDR3 bases: TGCGCCAGCAGCCAAGACCCGGCGGAGACAGGGCTCTACAATGAGCAGTTCTTC. Translation gives CASSQDPAETGLYNEQFF.

This clone was recorded only once. The chain combines TRBV5-1 with TRBJ2-3; 9 positions agree with TRBD1. The CDR3 totals 15 residues. Germline CDR1 is SGHRS and CDR2 is YFSETQ. V was clipped by 6 bases and J by 6 bases; unmatched bases: 11. The CDR3: CASTDPGQGSDTQYF. In DNA, the CDR3 is TGCGCCAGCACCGATCCGGGACAGGGATCCGATACGCAGTATTTT. The full variable domain, with the rest looked up from reference TRBV5-1 and TRBJ2-3, is KAGVTQTPRYLIKTRGQQVTLSCSPISGHRSVSWYQQTPGQGLQFLFEYFSETQRNKGNFPGRFSGRQFSNSRSEMNVSTLELGDSALYLCASTDPGQGSDTQYFGPGTRLTVL.

The rearrangement uses TRBV9 and TRBJ2-7; D possibly uses TRBD1 or TRBD2 (7 bases each). The germline V and J ends were trimmed by 3 bases and 5 bases, with 18 bases remaining between them. Germline loops: CDR1 SGDLS, CDR2 YYNGEE. The CDR3 totals 15 residues. The CDR3 bases are TGTGCCAGCAGCGCCGGGGGGACAGAGCCAAACGAGCAGTACTTC. Its translation: CASSAGGTEPNEQYF.

This clone was found once. The rearrangement links TRBV9 to TRBJ2-1; 9 bases match TRBD2. Germline loops: CDR1 SGDLS, CDR2 YYNGEE. The CDR3 runs 18 residues. V lost 0 bases, J lost 2 bases, and 9 bases stayed unmatched. The CDR3 bases are TGTGCCAGCAGCGTAGTTAGCGGGAGTTTGTTAGCCTACAATGAGCAGTTCTTC. As protein: CASSVVSGSLLAYNEQFF.

This clone was seen a handful of times. The chain links TRBV20-1 to TRBJ1-2; TRBD1 matches 7 bases. Germline CDR1 is DFQATT and CDR2 is SNEGSKA (reference sequence). Germline trimming cut 6 bases from V and 4 bases from J; bases unmatched to any gene: 11. The CDR3 length is 14 residues. CDR3 protein: CSASVQGSGYGYTF. In nucleotides, the CDR3 is TGCAGTGCCAGTGTACAGGGGTCGGGCTATGGCTACACCTTC.